The clone carrying this T cell receptor beta chain has a handful of counts. The data stem from a study of spatial heterogeneity in lung cancer. Across the study: Consistently, beta-chain sequences turned up in larger numbers than alpha-chain sequences did.

This sample's time point: sample taken at primary tumor resection. No cells were sorted before sequencing. The whole RNA sequenced was extracted from tumor, nontumor lung or frozen PBMC. A total of fewer than 80 untreated early-stage non-small cell lung cancer patients served as donors. The CDR3 loop spans 15 amino acids. V dropped 4 bases and J dropped 4 bases, with 13 bases sitting between them. From germline, CDR1 is SNHLY and CDR2 FYNNEI. Every TCR cDNA molecule bore a unique molecular identifier. TCRdb re-derived calls from the 5' RACE reads in MiXCR, one entry per CDR3 protein. The sample lists about 82,000 distinct CDR3 sequences, about 12% occurring once.

The TCR originated in a male donor with early-stage non-small cell lung cancer. The chain is built from TRBV2 and TRBJ1-4; D possibly corresponds to TRBD1 (5 bases). This specimen was PBMCs, taken at surgery. CDR3 DNA sequence: TGTGCCAGCAGTGGATATCGGGGCCTTAATGAAAAACTGTTTTTT. Its protein product is CASSGYRGLNEKLFF.